This T cell receptor beta chain was obtained from a study of blood T cell repertoires in COVID-19. Remarks on this clone: Other DNA sequences in the same sample also yield this CDR3.

Only in-frame clones appear in the TCRdb table, and some are missing; sequencing was by immunoSEQ multiplex PCR. The table has about 350,000 clones, more than 75% seen once. Material for sequencing was PBMCs or T cells enriched from blood (not recorded which). The TCR was taken from a woman aged 30 to 39 who had recovered from COVID-19.

The CDR3 bases are TGCGCCAGCAGCTTGGGGCCTGGAAACACCATATATTTT. Its translation is CASSLGPGNTIYF. The V call is TRBV5-1, the J call TRBJ1-3, with D hard to call. This CDR3 contains 13 residues. Trimming removed 0 bases from V and 2 bases from J, with 3 bases in between. CDR1 is SGHRS and CDR2 is YFSETQ in the germline V gene.